The clone carrying this T cell receptor (beta chain) was counted between two and nine times. These data are taken from a study of cytomegalovirus exposure and HLA in healthy donors. PCR was performed using 60 Vbeta and 13 Jbeta primers. Assay: immunoSEQ multiplex PCR; the TCRdb copy retains only in-frame clones and omits some. This sample has under 200,000 clones, with 70% to 90% found just once. This CDR3 is 15 amino acids long. J was trimmed by 3 bases and V by 7 bases; bases with no gene match: 10. The V gene's germline CDR1 is SGHTA and CDR2 FQGTGA. This chain joins TRBV7-3 and TRBJ2-3; 7 nucleotides match TRBD1. The sample comprised PBMCs. This receptor was obtained from a woman aged 18-29 years in good health and CMV-seronegative. CDR3 in amino acids: CASKLGGGATDTQYF. Here the CDR3 DNA reads TGTGCCAGCAAATTAGGGGGCGGCGCAACAGATACGCAGTATTTT.